This T cell receptor beta chain was sequenced during a study of shared clonotypes between healthy human individuals. TCRdb keeps only in-frame clones here, not all; method: immunoSEQ multiplex PCR. The top ten hold 0.11% of the sample, which has hundreds of thousands of clones, nearly 97% seen once. Naive-designated CD8 cells lacked CD45RO, were positively enriched for CCR7, and omitted terminally differentiated effector memory CD45RA+ cells. V dropped 5 bases and J dropped 5 bases, with 18 bases sitting between them. The germline V gene encodes CDR1 SGHVS and CDR2 FNYEAQ. CDR3 length equals 15 residues.

The sample consisted of naive CD8+ T cells sorted from blood. The clonotype comes from a woman aged 25-40 years in good health. The rearrangement uses TRBV7-6 and TRBJ2-5; a weak D match, TRBD1 (6 bases). The CDR3 bases are TGTGCCAGCAGCCCCGGTTGGACAGCTGGGGAGACCCAGTACTTC. It translates to CASSPGWTAGETQYF.